This T cell receptor beta chain was identified during a study of OX40 agonist ivuxolimab in advanced cancers. Across the whole study: Administration of intravenous ivuxolimab to patients occurred every 2 weeks at 0.01 to 10 mg/kg. Cancers in dose escalation were hepatocellular, melanoma, renal cell and head and neck.

The study's findings and limits: Mean expanded clone counts were higher in CD8+ than CD4+ T cells. CD4+ and CD8+ blood T cells expanded clonally by week 6 at 0.1 to 3.0 mg/kg.

The table came from immunoSEQ multiplex PCR; TCRdb's copy has only in-frame clones and leaves some out. The data contain about 67,000 clones, about 89% of them singletons. With respect to this clone: The antigen remains unidentified.

The CDR3 is 16 residues long. Germline values: CDR1 SGHTA, CDR2 FQGNSA. V shed 1 base and J shed 0 bases, with 13 bases lying between them. Sample: CD4+ or CD8+ T cells sorted from blood, taken in a trial of the OX40 agonist ivuxolimab. The chain links TRBV7-2 to TRBJ2-7, with D perhaps matching TRBD2 (5 bases). This TCR was recovered from an adult with an advanced solid tumor such as melanoma, head and neck, liver or kidney cancer. Here the CDR3 reads CASSLDLAASSYEQYF. The DNA of the CDR3 is TGTGCCAGCAGCTTAGATCTAGCTGCGAGCTCCTACGAGCAGTACTTC.